These 23 T cell receptor beta chains share one sample of origin, sequenced in a study of cytomegalovirus exposure and HLA in healthy donors. The PCR had 60 Vbeta and 13 Jbeta primers. Profiling relied on immunoSEQ multiplex PCR, and the TCRdb table lists in-frame clones only, not all of them. The data show about 280,000 clones, around 90% seen once. The source material was PBMCs. The source of these receptors is a woman between 18 and 30 years old in good health and CMV-seronegative.

This chain connects TRBV6-6 to TRBJ2-5, with a possible D match to TRBD2 (6 bases). V was shortened by 6 bases and J by 1 base, with 9 bases between the two germline ends. Germline values: CDR1 MNHNY, CDR2 SVGAGI (reference sequence). The length of the CDR3 is 13 residues. CDR3 region: CASRRGIQETQYF. DNA of the CDR3: TGTGCCAGCAGACGGGGGATCCAAGAGACCCAGTACTTC.

This clone was seen a few times. The chain recombines TRBV2 with TRBJ2-4, with D perhaps TRBD2 (7 bases). V lost 8 bases and J lost 6, with 14 bases in between. The CDR3 runs to 13 residues. The V gene's germline CDR1 is SNHLY and CDR2 FYNNEI. The CDR3 coding sequence is TGTGCCAGCCACTGGGGGGGGCTAAACATTCAGTACTTC. Translated, it gives CASHWGGLNIQYF. The full variable domain, in which reference TRBV2 and TRBJ2-4 provide the parts outside the CDR3, is EPEVTQTPSHQVTQMGQEVILRCVPISNHLYFYWYRQILGQKVEFLVSFYNNEISEKSEIFDDQFSVERPDGSNFTLKIRSTKLEDSAMYFCASHWGGLNIQYFGAGTRLSVL.

This clone has just one count. The gene calls are TRBV30 and TRBJ2-5, with 13 nucleotides matching TRBD2. The germline V gene encodes CDR1 GTSNPN and CDR2 SVGIG (reference sequence). This CDR3 region has 15 residues. Trimming cost V 4 bases and J 3 bases; bases outside gene matches: 5. The CDR3 loop reads CAWTYGTSGEETQYF. In DNA, the CDR3 is TGTGCCTGGACTTACGGGACTAGCGGGGAAGAGACCCAGTACTTC.

The rearrangement uses TRBV19 and TRBJ2-2, with TRBD2 as a possible D gene (5 bases). V dropped 4 bases and J dropped 7 bases, with 19 bases sitting between them. CDR1 and CDR2 from the germline V gene are LNHDA and SQIVND (reference sequence). CDR3 length: 16 amino acids. The CDR3 loop is CASSTRERRFIGELFF. CDR3 DNA sequence: TGTGCCAGTAGTACGAGGGAAAGAAGGTTTATCGGGGAGCTGTTTTTT.

The gene calls are TRBV27 and TRBJ1-5; a possible D gene is TRBD1 (5 bases). CDR1 is MNHEY and CDR2 is SMNVEV in the germline V gene (reference sequence). The CDR3 spans 15 residues. Trimming pared 5 bases from V and 2 bases from J, leaving 13 bases between. The CDR3: CASSPLGGGNQPQHF. Here the CDR3 DNA reads TGTGCCAGCAGTCCCCTCGGGGGTGGCAATCAGCCCCAGCATTTT.

The V call is TRBV19, the J call TRBJ2-7, with D possibly being TRBD2 (5 bases). The CDR3 totals 16 residues. From germline, CDR1 is LNHDA and CDR2 SQIVND (reference sequence). Trimming stripped 9 bases from V and 0 bases from J, with 21 bases between. Here the CDR3 DNA reads TGTGCCAGCTCAAGTCCGGGGTATAGGAGCTCCTACGAGCAGTACTTC. Its protein is CASSSPGYRSSYEQYF.

The chain couples TRBV9 to TRBJ2-7; D unclear. The CDR3 is made up of 14 amino acids. Germline-derived CDR1 and CDR2 are SGDLS and YYNGEE. With 0 bases removed from V and 4 bases from J, the gap between germline ends came to 11 bases. CDR3 DNA: TGTGCCAGCAGCGTAGGCGGCCATAGGTACGAGCAGTACTTC. Its protein product is CASSVGGHRYEQYF.

The chain is built from TRBV21-1 and TRBJ2-2; TRBD2 was called by the table and not checked on the DNA. TRBV21-1 is a documented pseudogene. The CDR3 is made up of 18 amino acids. The CDR3: CASSNRSSGGQNTGELFF. DNA for the CDR3: TGTGCCAGCAGCAATAGGAGTAGCGGGGGCCAGAACACCGGGGAGCTGTTTTTT.

The CDR3 loop is CASSLIAGTDTQYF. In DNA, the CDR3 is TGTGCCAGCAGCTTGATAGCGGGCACAGATACGCAGTATTTT. This chain joins TRBV7-2 and TRBJ2-3; possible D gene TRBD2, 6 bases. CDR3 length equals 14 residues. Trimming shortened V by 3 bases and J by 1 base, and 8 bases separated the two germline ends. CDR1 is SGHTA and CDR2 is FQGNSA in the germline V gene.

This chain joins TRBV2 and TRBJ2-7; perhaps TRBD1 as D (6 bases). Germline-derived CDR1 and CDR2 are SNHLY and FYNNEI. The CDR3 is 15 residues long. Trimming pared 5 bases from V and 0 bases from J, leaving 14 bases between. The CDR3 here is CASSLEQGSSYEQYF. Written as DNA, the CDR3 is TGTGCCAGCAGTCTTGAACAGGGTTCCTCCTACGAGCAGTACTTC. Based on the CDR3 plus reference TRBV2 and TRBJ2-7, the full variable domain is EPEVTQTPSHQVTQMGQEVILRCVPISNHLYFYWYRQILGQKVEFLVSFYNNEISEKSEIFDDQFSVERPDGSNFTLKIRSTKLEDSAMYFCASSLEQGSSYEQYFGPGTRLTVT.

This chain joins TRBV2 and TRBJ2-2; D may be TRBD1 (6 bases). V dropped 6 bases and J dropped 5 bases, with 22 bases sitting between them. Germline V gene sequence: CDR1 SNHLY, CDR2 FYNNEI. This CDR3 contains 17 residues. The CDR3 sequence is CASSERGGRGKTGELFF. The CDR3 nucleotides read TGTGCCAGCAGCGAACGGGGTGGCAGGGGAAAGACCGGGGAGCTGTTTTTT.

A note on this clone: Germline is not matched at one junction end, which may reflect a read error. This chain uses TRBV27 with TRBJ1-6; the D is unclear. The CDR3 has 13 amino acids. Per germline, CDR1 MNHEY and CDR2 SMNVEV (reference sequence). The CDR3 DNA is TGTGCCAGCAGTAGCTCCTATAATTCCCCCCTCCACTTT. This gives the protein CASSSSYNSPLHF.

Worth noting for this clone: Other DNA sequences in this sample translate to the same CDR3. The chain couples TRBV11-2 to TRBJ2-7; no clear D gene. Trimming stripped 5 bases from V and 1 base from J, with 3 bases between. CDR1 and CDR2 (germline): SGHAT, FQNNGV. The CDR3 runs to 11 residues. CDR3: CASSPSYEQYF. In DNA form, the CDR3 reads TGTGCCAGCAGCCCTTCCTACGAGCAGTACTTC.

This clone was observed a single time. The chain employs TRBV6-5 and TRBJ2-7, with 7 positions matching TRBD2. The CDR3 spans 15 residues. V lost 5 bases, J lost 4 bases, and 11 bases stayed unmatched. The germline V gene has CDR1 MNHEY and CDR2 SVGAGI. In DNA form, the CDR3 reads TGTGCCAGCAGTAAGAGAGCGGGGATGACATACGAGCAGTACTTC. Protein product: CASSKRAGMTYEQYF.

The genes are TRBV6-5 and TRBJ2-4; a possible D gene is TRBD1 (6 bases). This CDR3 is 12 amino acids long. Germline values: CDR1 MNHEY, CDR2 SVGAGI. Between the trimmed V and J ends, which lost 6 bases and 12 bases, there was a span of 15 bases. The CDR3 nucleotides read TGTGCCAGCAGGCAGGGGTTGGAAGATCAGTACTTC. Its translation: CASRQGLEDQYF.

This rearrangement joins TRBV9 to TRBJ1-1, with D possibly being TRBD1 (6 bases). The CDR3 loop spans 15 amino acids. Between the trimmed V and J ends, which lost 0 bases and 2 bases, there was a span of 11 bases. Germline V gene lookup returns CDR1 SGDLS and CDR2 YYNGEE. CDR3 loop: CASSVVQGLNTEAFF. CDR3 DNA sequence: TGTGCCAGCAGCGTAGTACAGGGACTAAACACTGAAGCTTTCTTT.

The chain links TRBV19 to TRBJ2-1, with D perhaps matching TRBD1 (5 bases). The germline V gene encodes CDR1 LNHDA and CDR2 SQIVND (reference sequence). V was trimmed by 6 bases and J by 5 bases, leaving 17 bases between them. The CDR3 loop spans 15 amino acids. The chain's CDR3 is CASSIQGLIDNEQFF. Written as DNA, the CDR3 is TGTGCCAGTAGCATCCAGGGTCTTATCGACAATGAGCAGTTCTTC.

The gene calls are TRBV9 and TRBJ2-2; TRBD1 is a possible D gene (6 bases). CDR1 and CDR2 (germline): SGDLS, YYNGEE. Trimming left V 5 bases short and J 1 base short, with 12 bases between. This CDR3 spans 15 amino acids. The CDR3 nucleotides read TGTGCCAGCAGGTCACGGACAGTGAACACCGGGGAGCTGTTTTTT. This gives the protein CASRSRTVNTGELFF.

The J gene is TRBJ1-4, the V gene TRBV19; 7 bases agree with TRBD1. CDR3 size: 20 residues. Looked up from germline, CDR1 is LNHDA and CDR2 is SQIVND (reference sequence). With 0 bases clipped from V and 2 bases from J, the junction kept 15 bases outside the gene matches. CDR3 amino acids: CASSIDSLQGIQVTNEKLFF. The CDR3 nucleotides are TGTGCCAGTAGTATAGATTCTCTACAGGGGATTCAGGTGACTAATGAAAAACTGTTTTTT. Full variable domain (rest looked up from reference TRBV19 and TRBJ1-4): DGGITQSPKYLFRKEGQNVTLSCEQNLNHDAMYWYRQDPGQGLRLIYYSQIVNDFQKGDIAEGYSVSREKKESFPLTVTSAQKNPTAFYLCASSIDSLQGIQVTNEKLFFGSGTQLSVL.

The rearrangement links TRBV14 to TRBJ2-1; 15 nucleotides align to TRBD2. The CDR3 contains 16 residues. V trimming: 9 bases; J trimming: 15 bases; junction bases outside the gene matches: 18. The germline gives CDR1 SGHDN, CDR2 FVKESK. CDR3 DNA sequence: TGTGCCAGTTCCCCCCAGGGACTAGCGGGGGGCCACCGCCTGTTCTTC. Translating it yields CASSPQGLAGGHRLFF.

This chain uses TRBV27 with TRBJ1-2, with 9 nucleotides matching TRBD1. Germline loops: CDR1 MNHEY, CDR2 SMNVEV (reference sequence). The CDR3 is made up of 16 amino acids. J gave up 4 bases and V 5 bases, and 11 bases lay outside the gene matches. The DNA of the CDR3 is TGTGCCAGCAGTCCATTCCCACAGGGGGCGGTCTATGGCTACACCTTC. Amino acids: CASSPFPQGAVYGYTF.

This chain links TRBV4-1 with TRBJ1-6; unclear D gene. The CDR3 extends over 16 amino acids. CDR1 MGHRA and CDR2 YSYEKL come from the germline V gene. Trimming took off 1 base at V and 0 bases at J, with 7 bases between the two ends. The CDR3 coding sequence is TGCGCCAGCAGCCAAGTCTTGAGCTCCTATAATTCACCCCTCCACTTT. This translates into CASSQVLSSYNSPLHF.

As regards this clone: Other DNA sequences in this specimen translate into the identical CDR3. The V call is TRBV5-1, the J call TRBJ1-1; D is undetermined. The germline V gene has CDR1 SGHRS and CDR2 YFSETQ. The CDR3 loop spans 15 amino acids. V shed 0 bases and J shed 0 bases, with 9 bases lying between them. The CDR3 here is CASSLVPGMNTEAFF. In DNA, the CDR3 is TGCGCCAGCAGCTTGGTTCCGGGTATGAACACTGAAGCTTTCTTT.